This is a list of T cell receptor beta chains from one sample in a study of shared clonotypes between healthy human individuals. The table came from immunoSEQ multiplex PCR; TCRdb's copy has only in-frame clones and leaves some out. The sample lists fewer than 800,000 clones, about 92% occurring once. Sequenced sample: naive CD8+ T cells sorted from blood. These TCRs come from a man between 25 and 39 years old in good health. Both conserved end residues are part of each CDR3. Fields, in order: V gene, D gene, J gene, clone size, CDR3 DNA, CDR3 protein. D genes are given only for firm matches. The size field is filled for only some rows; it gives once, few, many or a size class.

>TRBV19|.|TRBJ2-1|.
TGTGCCAGTAGTCGGTCCTTGGACTACTCCTACAATGAGCAGTTCTTC
CASSRSLDYSYNEQFF
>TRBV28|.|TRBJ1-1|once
TGTGCCTCCATCCTCGAGGGCTCCCAGAACACTGAAGCTTTCTTT
CASILEGSQNTEAFF
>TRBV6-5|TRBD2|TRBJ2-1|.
TGTGCCAGCAGTTATTTAGCGGGAGTTTCCTACAATGAGCAGTTCTTC
CASSYLAGVSYNEQFF
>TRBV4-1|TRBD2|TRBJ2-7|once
TGCGCCAGCAGCCCCCTAGCGGGAGGTCCGTACGAGCAGTACTTC
CASSPLAGGPYEQYF
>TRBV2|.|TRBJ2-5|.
TGTGCCAGCAGTGGTACGGGCCAGACGTACCAAGAGACCCAGTACTTC
CASSGTGQTYQETQYF
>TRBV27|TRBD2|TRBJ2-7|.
TGTGCCAGCAGTTTTCAGGGGTTACTAGCGGGAGGGCCACACGAGCAGTACTTC
CASSFQGLLAGGPHEQYF
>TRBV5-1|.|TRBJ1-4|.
TGCGCCAGCAGTCATGAAAAACTGTTTTTT
CASSHEKLFF
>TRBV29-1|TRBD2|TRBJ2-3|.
TGCAGCGCGGTCCTAGCGGGTACACCATATACGCAGTATTTT
CSAVLAGTPYTQYF
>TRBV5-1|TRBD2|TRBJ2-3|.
TGCGCCAGCAGCTTGGCTCTAGCGGGAGGGGCAGATACGCAGTATTTT
CASSLALAGGADTQYF
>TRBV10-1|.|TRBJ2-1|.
TGCGCCAGCAGTCCCACTAGGGACTCCCGGGATGAGCAGTTCTTC
CASSPTRDSRDEQFF
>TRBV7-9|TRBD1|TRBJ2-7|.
TGTGCCAGCAGCTTAGGTAGACAGGGGTCTTACGAGCAGTACTTC
CASSLGRQGSYEQYF